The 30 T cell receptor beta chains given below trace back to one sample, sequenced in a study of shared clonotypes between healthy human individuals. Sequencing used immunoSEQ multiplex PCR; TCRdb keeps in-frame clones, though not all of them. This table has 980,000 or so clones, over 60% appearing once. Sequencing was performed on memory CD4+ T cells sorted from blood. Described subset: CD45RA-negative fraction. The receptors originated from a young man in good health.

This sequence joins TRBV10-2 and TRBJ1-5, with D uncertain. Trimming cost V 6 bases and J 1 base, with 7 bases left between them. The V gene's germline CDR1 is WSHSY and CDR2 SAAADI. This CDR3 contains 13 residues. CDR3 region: CASSKQSNQPQHF. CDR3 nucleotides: TGCGCCAGCAGCAAACAGAGCAATCAGCCCCAGCATTTT.

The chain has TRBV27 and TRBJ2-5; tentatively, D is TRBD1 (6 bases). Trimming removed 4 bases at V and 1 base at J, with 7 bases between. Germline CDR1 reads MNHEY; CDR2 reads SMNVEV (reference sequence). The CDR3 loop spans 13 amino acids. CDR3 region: CASSSQGQETQYF. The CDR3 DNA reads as TGTGCCAGCAGTTCACAGGGCCAAGAGACCCAGTACTTC.

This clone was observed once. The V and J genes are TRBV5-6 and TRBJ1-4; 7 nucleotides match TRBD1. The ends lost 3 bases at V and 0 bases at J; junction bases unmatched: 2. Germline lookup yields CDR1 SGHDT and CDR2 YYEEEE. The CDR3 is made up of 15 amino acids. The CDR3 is CASSSGTATNEKLFF. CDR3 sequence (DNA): TGTGCCAGCAGCTCCGGGACAGCAACTAATGAAAAACTGTTTTTT.

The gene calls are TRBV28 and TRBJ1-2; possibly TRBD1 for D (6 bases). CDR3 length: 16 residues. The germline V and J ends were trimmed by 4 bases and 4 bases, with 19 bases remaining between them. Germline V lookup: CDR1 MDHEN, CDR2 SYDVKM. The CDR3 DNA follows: TGTGCCAGCAGTTCATATTCCGGGGGCGAGGGCTATGGCTACACCTTC. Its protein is CASSSYSGGEGYGYTF.

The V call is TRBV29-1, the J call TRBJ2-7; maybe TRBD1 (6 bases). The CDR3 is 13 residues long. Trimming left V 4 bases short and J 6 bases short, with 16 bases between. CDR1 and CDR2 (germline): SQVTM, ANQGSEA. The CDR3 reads CSVVEGVPPEQYF. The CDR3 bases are TGCAGCGTTGTTGAGGGGGTACCTCCCGAGCAGTACTTC.

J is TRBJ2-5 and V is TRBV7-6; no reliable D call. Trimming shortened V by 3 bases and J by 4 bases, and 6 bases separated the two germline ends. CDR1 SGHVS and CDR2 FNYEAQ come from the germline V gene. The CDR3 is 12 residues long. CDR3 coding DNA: TGTGCCAGCAGCTTTCTTTCAGAGACCCAGTACTTC. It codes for CASSFLSETQYF.

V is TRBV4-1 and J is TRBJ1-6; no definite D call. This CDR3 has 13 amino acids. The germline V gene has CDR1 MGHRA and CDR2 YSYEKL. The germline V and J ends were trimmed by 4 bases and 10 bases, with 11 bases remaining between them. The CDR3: CASSPLTGSPLHF. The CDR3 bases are TGCGCCAGCAGCCCGTTGACCGGATCACCCCTCCACTTT.

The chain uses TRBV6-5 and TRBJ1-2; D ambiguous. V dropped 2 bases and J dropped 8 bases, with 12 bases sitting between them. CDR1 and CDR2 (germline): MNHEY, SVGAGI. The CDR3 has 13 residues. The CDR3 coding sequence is TGTGCCAGCAGTTACGGGCGGATTTGGGGCTACACCTTC. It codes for CASSYGRIWGYTF.

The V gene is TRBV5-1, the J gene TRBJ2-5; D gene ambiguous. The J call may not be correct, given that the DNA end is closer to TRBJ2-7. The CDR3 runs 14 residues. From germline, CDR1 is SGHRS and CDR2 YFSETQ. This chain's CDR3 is CASSSTTNANEQYF. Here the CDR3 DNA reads TGCGCCAGCAGCTCAACTACGAACGCGAACGAGCAGTACTTC.

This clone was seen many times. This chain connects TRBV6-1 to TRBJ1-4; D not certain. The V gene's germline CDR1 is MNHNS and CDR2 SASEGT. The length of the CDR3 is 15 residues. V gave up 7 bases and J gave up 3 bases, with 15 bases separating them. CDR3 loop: CASTLNVGANEKLFF. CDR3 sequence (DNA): TGTGCCAGCACCTTGAACGTGGGAGCTAATGAAAAACTGTTTTTT.

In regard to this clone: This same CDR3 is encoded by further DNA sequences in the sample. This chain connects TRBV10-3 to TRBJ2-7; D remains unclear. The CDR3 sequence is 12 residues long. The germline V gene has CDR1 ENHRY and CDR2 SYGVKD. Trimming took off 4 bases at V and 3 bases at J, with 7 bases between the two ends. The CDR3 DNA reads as TGTGCCATCAGTGGGAGAGGCTACGAGCAGTACTTC. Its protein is CAISGRGYEQYF.

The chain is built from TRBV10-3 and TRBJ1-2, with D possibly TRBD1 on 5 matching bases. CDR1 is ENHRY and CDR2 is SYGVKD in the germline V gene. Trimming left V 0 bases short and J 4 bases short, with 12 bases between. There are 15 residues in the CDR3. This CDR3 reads CAISESPGTLYGYTF. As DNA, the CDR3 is TGTGCCATCAGTGAGTCGCCAGGGACCCTCTATGGCTACACCTTC.

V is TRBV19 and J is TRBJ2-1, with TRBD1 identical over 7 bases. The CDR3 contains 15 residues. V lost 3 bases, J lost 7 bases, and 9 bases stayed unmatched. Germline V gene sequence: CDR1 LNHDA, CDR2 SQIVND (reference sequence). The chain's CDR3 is CASSILKKQGNEQFF. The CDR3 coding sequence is TGTGCCAGTAGTATCCTCAAAAAACAGGGGAATGAGCAGTTCTTC. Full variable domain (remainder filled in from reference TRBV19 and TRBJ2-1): DGGITQSPKYLFRKEGQNVTLSCEQNLNHDAMYWYRQDPGQGLRLIYYSQIVNDFQKGDIAEGYSVSREKKESFPLTVTSAQKNPTAFYLCASSILKKQGNEQFFGPGTRLTVL.

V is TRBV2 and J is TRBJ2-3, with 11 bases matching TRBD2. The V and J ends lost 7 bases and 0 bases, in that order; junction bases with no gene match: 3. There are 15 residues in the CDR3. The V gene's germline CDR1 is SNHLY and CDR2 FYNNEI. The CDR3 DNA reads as TGTGCCAGCAATAGACTAGCGGGGAGCACAGATACGCAGTATTTT. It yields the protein CASNRLAGSTDTQYF.

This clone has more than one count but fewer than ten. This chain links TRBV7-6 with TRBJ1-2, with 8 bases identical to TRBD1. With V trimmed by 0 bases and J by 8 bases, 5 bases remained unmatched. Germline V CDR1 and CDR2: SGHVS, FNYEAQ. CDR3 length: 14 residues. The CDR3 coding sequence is TGTGCCAGCAGCTTAGCCCTGACAGGGGAAGGCTACACCTTC. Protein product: CASSLALTGEGYTF.

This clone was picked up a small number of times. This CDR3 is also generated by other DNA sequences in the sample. CDR3 region: CASSQAPTSGTDTQYF. The DNA of the CDR3 is TGCGCCAGCAGCCAAGCCCCGACTAGCGGGACCGATACGCAGTATTTT. The rearrangement joins TRBV4-1 to TRBJ2-3; 11 bases are a match to TRBD2. The J segment lost 6 bases and the V segment lost 1 base, leaving 6 bases of the junction unmatched. Germline V gives CDR1 MGHRA, CDR2 YSYEKL. This CDR3 region has 16 residues.

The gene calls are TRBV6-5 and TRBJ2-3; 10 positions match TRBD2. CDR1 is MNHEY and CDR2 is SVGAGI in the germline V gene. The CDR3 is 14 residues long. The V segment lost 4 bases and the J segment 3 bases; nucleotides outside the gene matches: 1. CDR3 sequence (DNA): TGTGCCAGCAGTTGGGGACTAGCGACAGATACGCAGTATTTT. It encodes CASSWGLATDTQYF.

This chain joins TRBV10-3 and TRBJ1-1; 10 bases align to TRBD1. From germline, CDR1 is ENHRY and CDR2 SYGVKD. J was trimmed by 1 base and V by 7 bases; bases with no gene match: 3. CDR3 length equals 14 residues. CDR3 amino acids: CAITRDRGNTEAFF. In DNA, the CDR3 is TGTGCCATCACCCGGGACAGGGGGAACACTGAAGCTTTCTTT.

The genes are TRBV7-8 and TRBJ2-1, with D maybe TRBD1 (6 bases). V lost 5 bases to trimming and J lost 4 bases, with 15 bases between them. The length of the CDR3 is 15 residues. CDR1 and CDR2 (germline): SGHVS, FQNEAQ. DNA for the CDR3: TGTGCCAGCAGCACCATTTCCGGGACATACAATGAGCAGTTCTTC. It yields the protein CASSTISGTYNEQFF.

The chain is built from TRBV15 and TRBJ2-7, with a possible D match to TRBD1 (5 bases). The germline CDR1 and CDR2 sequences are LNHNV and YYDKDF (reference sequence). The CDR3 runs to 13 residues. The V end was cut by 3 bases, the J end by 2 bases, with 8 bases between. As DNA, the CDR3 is TGTGCCACCAGCAGGGACACTACCTACGAGCAGTACTTC. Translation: CATSRDTTYEQYF. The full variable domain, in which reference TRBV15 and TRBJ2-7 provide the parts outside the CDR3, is DAMVIQNPRYQVTQFGKPVTLSCSQTLNHNVMYWYQQKSSQAPKLLFHYYDKDFNNEADTPDNFQSRRPNTSFCFLDIRSPGLGDTAMYLCATSRDTTYEQYFGPGTRLTVT.

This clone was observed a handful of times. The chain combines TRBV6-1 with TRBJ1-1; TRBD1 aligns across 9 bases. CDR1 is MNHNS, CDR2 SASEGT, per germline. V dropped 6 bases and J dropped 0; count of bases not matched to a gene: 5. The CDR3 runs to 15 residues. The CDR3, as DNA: TGTGCCAGCAGGGCCGGGACAGGGATGAACACTGAAGCTTTCTTT. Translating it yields CASRAGTGMNTEAFF.

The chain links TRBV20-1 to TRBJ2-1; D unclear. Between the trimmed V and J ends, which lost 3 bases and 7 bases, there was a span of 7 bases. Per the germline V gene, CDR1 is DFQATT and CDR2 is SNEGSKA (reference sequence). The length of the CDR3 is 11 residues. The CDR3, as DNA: TGCAGTGCTAGTTTTAGAAATGAGCAGTTCTTC. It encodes CSASFRNEQFF.

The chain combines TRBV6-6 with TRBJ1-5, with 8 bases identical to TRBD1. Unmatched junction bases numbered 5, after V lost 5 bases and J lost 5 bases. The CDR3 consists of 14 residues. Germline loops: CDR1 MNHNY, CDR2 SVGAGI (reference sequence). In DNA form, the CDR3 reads TGTGCCAGCAGTACACCAGGGGGCCATCAGCCCCAGCATTTT. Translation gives CASSTPGGHQPQHF.

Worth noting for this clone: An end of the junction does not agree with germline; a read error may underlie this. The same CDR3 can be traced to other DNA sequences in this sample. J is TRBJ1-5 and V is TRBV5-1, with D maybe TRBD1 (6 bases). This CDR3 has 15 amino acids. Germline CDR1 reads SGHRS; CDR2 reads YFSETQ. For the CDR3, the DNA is TGCGCCAGCAGTTTGGAGGGGGTTAGCAATCAGCCCCAGCATTTT. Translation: CASSLEGVSNQPQHF.

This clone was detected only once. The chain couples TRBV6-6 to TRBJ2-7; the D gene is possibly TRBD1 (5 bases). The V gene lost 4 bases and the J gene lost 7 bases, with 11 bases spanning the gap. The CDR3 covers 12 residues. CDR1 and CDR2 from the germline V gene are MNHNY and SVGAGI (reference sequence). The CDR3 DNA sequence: TGTGCCAGCAGTTGGGCCGGACAAGAGCAGTACTTC. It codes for CASSWAGQEQYF.

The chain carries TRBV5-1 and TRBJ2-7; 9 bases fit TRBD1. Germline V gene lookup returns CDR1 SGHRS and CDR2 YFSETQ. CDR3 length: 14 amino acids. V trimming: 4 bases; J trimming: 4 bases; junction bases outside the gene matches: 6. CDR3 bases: TGCGCCAGCAGCCAAGGGACAGGGAGATACGAGCAGTACTTC. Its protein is CASSQGTGRYEQYF. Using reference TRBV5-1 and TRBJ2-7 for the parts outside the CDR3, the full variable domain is KAGVTQTPRYLIKTRGQQVTLSCSPISGHRSVSWYQQTPGQGLQFLFEYFSETQRNKGNFPGRFSGRQFSNSRSEMNVSTLELGDSALYLCASSQGTGRYEQYFGPGTRLTVT.

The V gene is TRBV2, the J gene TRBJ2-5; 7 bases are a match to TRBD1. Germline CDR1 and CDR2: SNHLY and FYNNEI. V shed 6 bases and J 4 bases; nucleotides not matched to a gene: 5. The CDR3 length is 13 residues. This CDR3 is CASRRGRRETQYF. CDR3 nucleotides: TGTGCCAGCAGAAGGGGGCGGCGAGAGACCCAGTACTTC.

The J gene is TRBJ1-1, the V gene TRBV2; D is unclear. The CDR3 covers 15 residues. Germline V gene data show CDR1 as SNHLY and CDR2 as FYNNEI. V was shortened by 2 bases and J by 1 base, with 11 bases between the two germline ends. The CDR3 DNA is TGTGCCAGCAGTGAAAACCCTCACGGGAACACTGAAGCTTTCTTT. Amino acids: CASSENPHGNTEAFF.

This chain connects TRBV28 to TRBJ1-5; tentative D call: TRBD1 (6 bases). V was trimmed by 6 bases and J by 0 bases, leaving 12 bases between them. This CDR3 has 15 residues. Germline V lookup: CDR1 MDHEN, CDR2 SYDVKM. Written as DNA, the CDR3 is TGTGCCAGCAGGCGACAGGATCTTAGCAATCAGCCCCAGCATTTT. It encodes CASRRQDLSNQPQHF.

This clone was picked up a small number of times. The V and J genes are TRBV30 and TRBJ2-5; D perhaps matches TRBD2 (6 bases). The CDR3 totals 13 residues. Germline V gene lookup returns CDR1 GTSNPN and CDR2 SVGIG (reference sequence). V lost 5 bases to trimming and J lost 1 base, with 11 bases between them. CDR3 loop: CAWSGTLQETQYF. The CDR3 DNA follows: TGTGCCTGGTCCGGGACTCTCCAAGAGACCCAGTACTTC.